The source of this TCR beta chain is a study of T cell responses to AZD1222 COVID-19 vaccine. Germline CDR1 and CDR2: SQVTM and ANQGSEA. Trimming stripped 6 bases from V and 5 bases from J, with 16 bases between. The CDR3 has 13 amino acids. A word on this clone: The antigen remains undetermined.

General study findings and limits: Repertoire samples came only from after the peak T cell response. White British people made up most donors, females outnumbered males, and clonal diversity was possibly underestimated.

Method: immunoSEQ multiplex PCR; TCRdb's copy keeps in-frame clones and lacks some. The top ten clones hold more than 5.5% of a sample with about 150,000 clones, roughly nine tenths of them seen once. The clonotype originates from an adult in good health. The chain uses TRBV29-1 and TRBJ1-2; possibly TRBD1 for D (5 bases). This specimen was peripheral blood, taken on day 0 of MenACWY control vaccination. The CDR3 DNA is TGCAGCGTCGCTACGGACACGCTGTATGGCTACACCTTC. Translated: CSVATDTLYGYTF.